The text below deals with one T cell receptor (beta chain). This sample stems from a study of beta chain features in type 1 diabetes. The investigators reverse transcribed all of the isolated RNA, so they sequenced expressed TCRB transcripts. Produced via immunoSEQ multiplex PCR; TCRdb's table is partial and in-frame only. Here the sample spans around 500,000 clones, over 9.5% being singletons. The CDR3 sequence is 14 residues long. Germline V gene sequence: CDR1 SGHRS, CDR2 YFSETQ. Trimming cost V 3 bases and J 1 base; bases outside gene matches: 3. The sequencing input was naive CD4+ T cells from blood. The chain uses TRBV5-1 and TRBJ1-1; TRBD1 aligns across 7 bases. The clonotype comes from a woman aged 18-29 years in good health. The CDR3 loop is CASSWRDRNTEAFF. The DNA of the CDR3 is TGCGCCAGCAGCTGGAGGGACAGGAACACTGAAGCTTTCTTT.